The 2 T cell receptor beta chains in this list originate from one sample, sequenced in a study of CXCR3-negative and CXCR3-positive naive CD8 T cells (dated by TCRdb to about 2019). The paper as a whole reports these results and caveats: TRB CDR3s from CXCR3-positive naive cells showed higher hydrophobicity (lower Kidera factor 4), lower energy, and higher strength and volume indices than CXCR3-negative naive cells.

The instrument given in TCRdb is NextSeq 550. The Human TCR Profiling Kit (MiLaboratory) was used to prepare UMI-labeled 5' RACE TRB cDNA libraries. One entry per CDR3 protein sequence results from the TCRdb reprocessing of the reads, with DNA left out. The sample table holds tens of thousands of distinct CDR3 sequences. The top ten clonotypes cover 0.6% to 0.7% of the sample. No antigens are known for them. Input material: naive CXCR3+ CD8+ T cells from blood. The cell subset or site label, as the study defines it: CD45RO-CCR7+CD27+CD95- naive CD8+ T cells expressing CXCR3 (TNR3+). All receptors come from a human donor in good health. Some clones in this sample may be carry-over from other donors' samples.

V and J are TRBV9 and TRBJ1-4; TCRdb's assignment of TRBD1 cannot be checked, as there is no DNA. Germline assignment: CDR1 SGDLS and CDR2 YYNGEE. The CDR3 length is 17 residues. The CDR3 loop reads CASSATNNRGTNEKLFF.

The chain recombines TRBV28 with TRBJ2-1; the D gene TCRdb calls, TRBD1, cannot be checked with no DNA. Germline values: CDR1 MDHEN, CDR2 SYDVKM. The CDR3 covers 15 residues. CDR3 amino acids: CASSLGQALWNEQFF.